The present entry profiles one T cell receptor beta chain with its context. Its antigen is not known. Template material for amplifying TCR beta CDR3 regions consisted of RNA transcripts. HTBI primers were employed in a first-round RT-PCR of the TCR CDR3. TCRdb redid the calling of the multiplex PCR reads with MiXCR, one entry per CDR3 protein. Here the sample spans a few hundred thousand distinct CDR3 sequences, around 14% being singletons. This sample was taken from a study of T cells in Graves' hyperthyroidism and ophthalmopathy. Regarding the study as a whole: The model forecast ophthalmopathy, anticipating it by a median approximately 6.2 months before onset.

This CDR3 comprises 17 residues. The V end was cut by 3 bases, the J end by 2 bases, with 16 bases between. Germline V gene lookup returns CDR1 KGHSH and CDR2 LQKENI. This receptor was taken from a woman in her twenties or thirties with Graves' hyperthyroidism. This chain uses TRBV18 with TRBJ2-2; D might be TRBD2 (6 bases). The specimen was blood. CDR3 DNA: TGTGCCAGCTCACCGTTCGGGTCTAGCGTCAACACCGGGGAGCTGTTTTTT. Its translation: CASSPFGSSVNTGELFF.